This T cell receptor beta chain was retrieved from a study of Graves' ophthalmopathy and Graves' hyperthyroidism. Amplified material comprised TCR beta CDR3 regions derived from RNA transcripts. HTBI-primed RT-PCR formed the first round, and a multiplex PCR formed the second. A single record per CDR3 protein comes from TCRdb applying MiXCR to the multiplex PCR reads. The sample holds about 600,000 distinct CDR3 sequences, about two fifths seen once. The CDR3 covers 14 residues. V lost 0 bases, J lost 2 bases, and 8 bases lay in between. Per the germline V gene, CDR1 is DFQATT and CDR2 is SNEGSKA (reference sequence).

This clonotype originated in an adult man with Graves' hyperthyroidism. The sample was peripheral blood or thyroid tissue (not recorded which). The chain is built from TRBV20-1 and TRBJ1-5, with D possibly matching TRBD1 (5 bases). CDR3: CSARDGTGNQPQHF. CDR3 in DNA: TGCAGTGCTAGAGATGGGACGGGCAATCAGCCCCAGCATTTT.